This T cell receptor beta chain emerged from a study of T cells in Graves' hyperthyroidism and ophthalmopathy. Orbital computed tomography and thyroid ultrasound, together with serum TRAb and thyroxine and clinical symptoms, were used for diagnoses. Fresh 10 ml peripheral blood yielded PBMCs. This CDR3 is built from 17 residues. Germline loops: CDR1 LNHDA, CDR2 SQIVND (reference sequence). With V trimmed by 5 bases and J by 1 base, 13 bases remained unmatched. TCR beta CDR3 regions were amplified from RNA transcripts. An initial round of RT-PCR targeting the TCR CDR3 relied on the HTBI primer set. TCRdb re-called the multiplex PCR reads through MiXCR, storing one row per CDR3 protein. The table records around 440,000 distinct CDR3 sequences, more than 15% of them present only once. There are a few counts of this clonotype.

The chain recombines TRBV19 with TRBJ1-1; 7 bases match TRBD1. The sample consisted of blood. This clonotype was sampled from a woman between 18 and 30 years old with Graves' hyperthyroidism. Here the CDR3 DNA reads TGTGCCAGTAGTCCCCCACAGGGGCTCGGAGGGAACACTGAAGCTTTCTTT. Translation: CASSPPQGLGGNTEAFF.